Listed here is a single T cell receptor (beta chain). Per germline, CDR1 SGHNT and CDR2 YYREEE (reference sequence). V gave up 0 bases and J gave up 3 bases, with 13 bases separating them. This CDR3 comprises 17 residues. This sample was taken from a study of blood T cell repertoires in COVID-19. In the study overall: T cells, B-cell-depleted T cells, or PBMCs supplied cDNA or gDNA.

The assay was immunoSEQ multiplex PCR, and TCRdb's table has in-frame clones only and misses some. The table lists over 120,000 clones, 70% to 85% of them singletons. Participants were aged about 18 to 90 years, lived in roughly 23 US areas, and enrolled virtually. Sequenced material: PBMCs or T cells enriched from blood (not recorded which). The chain has TRBV5-4 and TRBJ1-6, with no clear D. This clonotype was obtained from a middle-aged man who had recovered from COVID-19. The CDR3 here is CASSLGFPGDYNSPLHF. CDR3 DNA: TGTGCCAGCAGCTTGGGGTTTCCAGGCGACTATAATTCACCCCTCCACTTT.